This T cell receptor (beta chain) appears in the sequencing data of a study of regulatory T cells in long-lasting Graves disease. The CDR3 has 15 amino acids. The V end was cut by 5 bases, the J end by 0 bases, with 11 bases between. Looked up from germline, CDR1 is SGHAT and CDR2 is FQNNGV. TCR beta libraries were built with iRepertoire HTBI primers and Arm-PCR of CDR3 regions. Original analysis: Identification across samples found 60 to 75 TRBV and 15 or so TRBJ segments. TCRdb fed the multiplex PCR reads into MiXCR, producing one record per CDR3 protein. The V and J calls follow TCRdb's processing rather than the paper's. The sample lists around 500,000 distinct CDR3 sequences; approximately 12% were seen once. This clonotype was observed many times. The time point denotes: newly diagnosed GD, antithyroid drugs for less than 3 months. The TCR library was made from RNA that had been extracted from PBMCs in TRIzol. The collection involved drawing roughly 9.1 milliliters of peripheral blood into EDTA tubes.

This sample also appeared in a second study, on T cells in Graves' hyperthyroidism and ophthalmopathy.

This TCR was recovered from a woman aged 25 to 45 with Graves disease. The chain employs TRBV11-2 and TRBJ2-1; D might be TRBD2 (6 bases). The sequencing used peripheral blood mononuclear cells (PBMCs), collected at new diagnosis, from a patient treated with antithyroid drugs. The CDR3 nucleotides read TGTGCCAGCAGCCTAGGGACTCGCTCCTACAATGAGCAGTTCTTC. This codes for CASSLGTRSYNEQFF.